This entry lists 19 T cell receptor beta chains sequenced from one sample in a study of blood T cell repertoires in COVID-19. The data were produced by immunoSEQ multiplex PCR, yet TCRdb's version contains in-frame clones alone and is incomplete. This table has some 320,000 clones, 85% to 90% appearing once. The sample was PBMCs or T cells enriched from blood (not recorded which). Receptor source: a woman aged 50 to 60 who had been exposed to COVID-19.

The chain combines TRBV11-3 with TRBJ2-1; no definite D call. The CDR3 runs 13 residues. Germline V gene sequence: CDR1 SGHNT, CDR2 YENEEA. The V end was cut by 0 bases, the J end by 5 bases, with 5 bases between. In nucleotides, the CDR3 is TGTGCCAGCAGCTTAGAGTACAACAATGAGCAGTTCTTC. Residues: CASSLEYNNEQFF.

The chain is built from TRBV7-9 and TRBJ2-2, with TRBD1 matching 10 bases. The CDR3 contains 16 residues. V lost 5 bases, J lost 2 bases, and 5 bases stayed unmatched. Germline V gene lookup returns CDR1 SEHNR and CDR2 FQNEAQ (reference sequence). The CDR3, as DNA: TGTGCCAGCAGCGCGAGACAGGGGGCAAACACCGGGGAGCTGTTTTTT. It translates to CASSARQGANTGELFF.

To note about this clone: One end of the junction is discordant with germline, which a read error may explain. The genes are TRBV7-7 and TRBJ1-3; D gene unclear. The germline V gene encodes CDR1 SSHAT and CDR2 FNYEAQ (reference sequence). CDR3 size: 14 residues. This CDR3 reads CASSRGISGNTIYF. In DNA, the CDR3 is TGTGCTAGCAGTCGGGGAATTTCTGGAAACACCATATATTTT.

The chain carries TRBV9 and TRBJ2-2; unclear D gene. From germline, CDR1 is SGDLS and CDR2 YYNGEE. V lost 1 base to trimming and J lost 0 bases, with 13 bases between them. This CDR3 spans 17 amino acids. The CDR3 protein is CASSVRRSGANTGELFF. CDR3 sequence (DNA): TGTGCCAGCAGCGTACGTCGTTCAGGCGCGAACACCGGGGAGCTGTTTTTT.

The rearrangement uses TRBV5-1 and TRBJ1-6; 8 bases are a match to TRBD1. Unmatched junction bases numbered 9, after V lost 3 bases and J lost 10 bases. Germline CDR1 SGHRS, CDR2 YFSETQ. The CDR3 runs to 15 residues. The CDR3 reads CASSWTTGVGSPLHF. The DNA for the CDR3 is TGCGCCAGCAGCTGGACGACAGGGGTAGGGTCACCCCTCCACTTT.

The chain combines TRBV21-1 with TRBJ1-2; the DNA was not compared with TRBD1, the D call given in the table. TRBV21-1 is termed a pseudogene. The CDR3 is 15 amino acids. The CDR3, as DNA: TGTGCCAGCAGCAAATTGCGGGACAGAGCCTATGGCTACACCTTC. Protein: CASSKLRDRAYGYTF.

A word on this clone: Other nucleotide sequences in the sample specify the same CDR3. The chain is built from TRBV5-1 and TRBJ2-7, with D possibly being TRBD1 (7 bases). Between the trimmed V and J ends, which lost 3 bases and 6 bases, there was a span of 16 bases. Germline CDR1 SGHRS, CDR2 YFSETQ. This CDR3 has 14 amino acids. The CDR3 nucleotides are TGCGCCAGCAGCTCATCAGGGGGGTGGGGCGAGCAGTACTTC. Encoded protein: CASSSSGGWGEQYF.

This chain connects TRBV19 to TRBJ1-6; TRBD1 is a possible D gene (5 bases). CDR3 length equals 15 residues. The V gene's germline CDR1 is LNHDA and CDR2 SQIVND (reference sequence). V lost 1 base and J lost 10, with 14 bases in between. CDR3 loop: CASSIASQGWSPLHF. The CDR3 DNA follows: TGTGCCAGTAGTATAGCATCCCAGGGTTGGTCACCCCTCCACTTT.

The chain links TRBV7-6 to TRBJ2-7; 8 positions match TRBD1. The J segment lost 2 bases and the V segment lost 0 bases, leaving 6 bases of the junction unmatched. The CDR3 extends over 16 amino acids. Per germline, CDR1 SGHVS and CDR2 FNYEAQ. For the CDR3, the DNA is TGTGCCAGCAGCTTAGCGTCGGCAGGGGGCCCCTACGAGCAGTACTTC. Its translation: CASSLASAGGPYEQYF. The entire variable domain, with the rest obtained from reference TRBV7-6 and TRBJ2-7, is as follows: GAGVSQSPRYKVTKRGQDVALRCDPISGHVSLYWYRQALGQGPEFLTYFNYEAQQDKSGLPNDRFSAERPEGSISTLTIQRTEQRDSAMYRCASSLASAGGPYEQYFGPGTRLTVT.

The chain carries TRBV2 and TRBJ1-5, with 7 bases that match TRBD1. V shed 5 bases, J shed 1 base, and the junction held 5 bases outside the gene matches. Germline values: CDR1 SNHLY, CDR2 FYNNEI. The CDR3 sequence is 15 residues long. Written as DNA, the CDR3 is TGTGCCAGCAGTCCCACGACAGGGAGCAATCAGCCCCAGCATTTT. Encoded protein: CASSPTTGSNQPQHF.

The chain is built from TRBV5-1 and TRBJ2-1, with D perhaps TRBD2 (6 bases). This CDR3 is 16 amino acids long. From germline, CDR1 is SGHRS and CDR2 YFSETQ. V lost 4 bases and J 0 bases, leaving 14 bases between the germline ends. Here the CDR3 reads CASSRGTVVSYNEQFF. As DNA, the CDR3 is TGCGCCAGCAGCCGCGGGACGGTCGTCTCCTACAATGAGCAGTTCTTC. The full variable domain, its missing parts supplied by reference TRBV5-1 and TRBJ2-1, is KAGVTQTPRYLIKTRGQQVTLSCSPISGHRSVSWYQQTPGQGLQFLFEYFSETQRNKGNFPGRFSGRQFSNSRSEMNVSTLELGDSALYLCASSRGTVVSYNEQFFGPGTRLTVL.

The rearrangement joins TRBV6-5 to TRBJ1-6, with 7 positions matching TRBD1. V was pared by 4 bases and J by 7 bases, with 7 bases of the junction left unmatched. There are 15 residues in the CDR3. The V gene's germline CDR1 is MNHEY and CDR2 SVGAGI. The CDR3 here is CASSFKTGNNSPLHF. CDR3 bases: TGTGCCAGCAGTTTCAAGACAGGGAACAATTCACCCCTCCACTTT.

The gene calls are TRBV4-1 and TRBJ1-5, with 8 positions matching TRBD1. The CDR3 has 16 residues. Looked up from germline, CDR1 is MGHRA and CDR2 is YSYEKL. Trimming cost V 0 bases and J 1 base; bases outside gene matches: 2. The CDR3 bases are TGCGCCAGCAGCCAAGAGACAGGGGAGAGCAATCAGCCCCAGCATTTT. Its translation is CASSQETGESNQPQHF.

This clone turned up a few times. The chain employs TRBV7-8 and TRBJ2-5; maybe TRBD2 (6 bases). Germline-derived CDR1 and CDR2 are SGHVS and FQNEAQ. Deletions cut 5 bases from V and 4 bases from J, with 20 bases between. CDR3 length: 16 residues. CDR3 DNA sequence: TGTGCCAGCAGCCGTATCGGGGGACTTCGGGGAGAGACCCAGTACTTC. It translates to CASSRIGGLRGETQYF.

V usage is TRBV5-1 and J usage is TRBJ1-6, with TRBD1 identical over 9 bases. The CDR3 sequence is 20 residues long. The V gene end was trimmed by 0 bases and the J gene end by 1 base; junction bases not matched to a gene: 11. Per germline, CDR1 SGHRS and CDR2 YFSETQ. CDR3 bases: TGCGCCAGCAGCTTGGTGGCTGGACAGGGGTGGGATTCCTATAATTCACCCCTCCACTTT. Residues: CASSLVAGQGWDSYNSPLHF.

The chain combines TRBV7-9 with TRBJ1-5; 8 bases fit TRBD1. The junction had 6 bases not matched to a gene; V was cut back by 0 bases and J by 2 bases. In germline, CDR1 is SEHNR, CDR2 FQNEAQ (reference sequence). This CDR3 spans 17 amino acids. In DNA, the CDR3 is TGTGCCAGCAGCTTAGCGGCAGGGGGCTTAGGCAATCAGCCCCAGCATTTT. Translation: CASSLAAGGLGNQPQHF.

This clone has just one count. This chain joins TRBV5-5 and TRBJ1-1; the D gene is possibly TRBD1 (6 bases). The CDR3 runs to 17 residues. Trimming took off 4 bases at V and 1 base at J, with 20 bases between the two ends. CDR1 is SGHKS, CDR2 YYEKEE, per germline (reference sequence). The CDR3, as DNA: TGTGCCAGCAGCCCGAGAGGGGGGGGCGCGGAGAACACTGAAGCTTTCTTT. Amino acids: CASSPRGGGAENTEAFF.

In its sample, this clone was seen a few times. This chain links TRBV2 with TRBJ2-5; 7 bases are a match to TRBD2. CDR3 length equals 12 residues. With V trimmed by 6 bases and J by 5 bases, 3 bases remained unmatched. Per germline, CDR1 SNHLY and CDR2 FYNNEI. The chain's CDR3 is CASRAGVETQYF. DNA for the CDR3: TGTGCCAGCAGGGCGGGGGTGGAGACCCAGTACTTC.

The chain recombines TRBV19 with TRBJ1-2; no clear D gene. The germline gives CDR1 LNHDA, CDR2 SQIVND (reference sequence). There are 15 residues in the CDR3. Deletions cut 4 bases from V and 5 bases from J, with 17 bases between. The CDR3 spells CASSTTVGSPYGYTF. CDR3 nucleotides: TGTGCCAGTAGTACAACAGTGGGCTCCCCTTATGGCTACACCTTC.